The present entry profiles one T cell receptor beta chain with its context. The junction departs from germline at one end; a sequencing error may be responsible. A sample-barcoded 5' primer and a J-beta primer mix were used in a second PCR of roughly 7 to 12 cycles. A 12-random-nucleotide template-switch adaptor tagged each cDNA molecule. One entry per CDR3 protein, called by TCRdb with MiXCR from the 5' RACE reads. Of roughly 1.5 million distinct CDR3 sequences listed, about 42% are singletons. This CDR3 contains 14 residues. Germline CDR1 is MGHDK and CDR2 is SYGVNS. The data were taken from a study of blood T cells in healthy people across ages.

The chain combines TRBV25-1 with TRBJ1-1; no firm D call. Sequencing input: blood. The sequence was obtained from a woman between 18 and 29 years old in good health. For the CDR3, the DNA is TGTGCCAGCAGTGACCCTTGGGCCAACACTGAAGCTTTGTTT. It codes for CASSDPWANTEALF.